This T cell receptor (beta chain) was recorded in a study of blood T cell repertoires in COVID-19. Study as a whole: T cells, B-cell-depleted T cells, or PBMCs supplied cDNA or gDNA.

V dropped 1 base and J dropped 5 bases, with 11 bases sitting between them. In germline, CDR1 is LGHNA, CDR2 YNFKEQ. This CDR3 contains 14 residues. Study processing details: The authors estimated nucleated cell counts from reference gene primer amplification. Assay: immunoSEQ multiplex PCR; the TCRdb copy retains only in-frame clones and omits some. V and J calls and clone size are those listed in that table; D and trimming were worked out from the DNA. The data contain around 250,000 clones, about four fifths of them singletons. Material: peripheral blood. V and J are TRBV4-2 and TRBJ2-5; D is unresolved. The receptor was derived from a woman in her thirties or forties who had recovered from COVID-19. The CDR3 DNA follows: TGTGCCAGCAGCCAAGGAGGTACGGTGGAGACCCAGTACTTC. This gives the protein CASSQGGTVETQYF.